Listed below are T cell receptor beta chains from one sample, sequenced in a study of T cell responses to AZD1222 COVID-19 vaccine. Produced via immunoSEQ multiplex PCR; TCRdb's table is partial and in-frame only. The top ten clones hold less than 3% of a sample with about 93,000 clones, 85% to 90% of them seen once. The sample was peripheral blood, taken 28 days after the second AZD1222 dose. These TCRs come from an adult who received the AZD1222 COVID-19 vaccine. Both conserved end residues are part of each CDR3. D genes are given only for firm matches. Some rows mark clone size as missing; the rest say once, few, many or name a class of expanded clone.

TRBD1	TRBV7-6	-	TRBJ1-6	CASSRYRGYHNSPLHF	TGTGCCAGCAGCAGATACAGGGGATACCATAATTCACCCCTCCACTTT
-	TRBV19	-	TRBJ1-5	CASSILGSQPQHF	TGTGCCAGTAGTATTCTGGGGAGTCAGCCCCAGCATTTT
TRBD2	TRBV11-3	-	TRBJ2-2	CASSQGLAGFAGELFF	TGTGCCAGCAGCCAGGGACTAGCTGGGTTCGCCGGGGAGCTGTTTTTT
-	TRBV2	-	TRBJ1-2	CASSESGSLYGYTF	TGTGCCAGCAGTGAAAGCGGCAGCCTCTATGGCTACACCTTC
TRBD1	TRBV5-1	-	TRBJ2-3	CASSLANWDRELDTQYF	TGCGCCAGCAGCTTGGCCAATTGGGACAGGGAATTAGATACGCAGTATTTT
-	TRBV2	-	TRBJ1-2	CASTRQAANYGYTF	TGTGCCAGCACGAGGCAGGCGGCCAACTATGGCTACACCTTC
-	TRBV5-1	-	TRBJ2-5	CASSLGGKETQYF	TGCGCCAGCAGCTTGGGCGGAAAAGAGACCCAGTACTTC
TRBD1	TRBV11-2	-	TRBJ1-2	CASSGLDRQGGYTF	TGTGCCAGCAGCGGCTTAGATAGACAGGGTGGCTACACCTTC
-	TRBV10-3	-	TRBJ1-1	CAISESTFMNTEAFF	TGTGCCATCAGTGAGTCGACGTTTATGAACACTGAAGCTTTCTTT
-	TRBV12-3/TRBV12-4	-	TRBJ1-2	CASSTRLWVGYTF	TGTGCCAGCAGTACGAGGCTTTGGGTTGGCTACACCTTC
TRBD1	TRBV5-1	-	TRBJ2-7	CASSRGQGSSYEQYF	TGCGCCAGCAGCCGGGGACAGGGCTCAAGCTACGAGCAGTACTTC
-	TRBV11-2	once	TRBJ1-3	CASSFEGGNTIYF	TGTGCCAGCAGCTTCGAAGGTGGAAACACCATATATTTT
-	TRBV19	-	TRBJ1-2	CASNPTGSRNYGYTF	TGTGCCAGTAACCCTACAGGGAGTAGGAACTATGGCTACACCTTC
-	TRBV2	-	TRBJ1-1	CAKQMAFF	TGTGCCAAACAGATGGCTTTCTTT
TRBD1	TRBV5-1	-	TRBJ1-2	CASSTQGQDAGYTF	TGCGCCAGCAGCACCCAAGGACAGGACGCTGGCTACACCTTC
-	TRBV11-2	once	TRBJ2-7	CASSPLGRPKTVEYEQYF	TGTGCCAGCAGCCCGCTCGGACGCCCCAAGACAGTCGAATACGAGCAGTACTTC
-	TRBV7-2	-	TRBJ2-5	CASSLDRVQETQYF	TGTGCCAGCAGCTTAGATCGGGTCCAAGAGACCCAGTACTTC
-	TRBV12-1	once	TRBJ2-1	CASSLAVGGRAYNEQFF	TGTGCCAGCAGCTTAGCGGTTGGCGGGAGAGCCTACAATGAGCAGTTCTTC
-	TRBV7-6	-	TRBJ2-5	CASSFDTLTQYF	TGTGCCAGCAGCTTCGACACTTTGACCCAGTACTTC
TRBD1	TRBV19	-	TRBJ2-7	CASRFRDRVSYEQYF	TGTGCCAGCCGTTTCCGGGACAGGGTGTCCTACGAGCAGTACTTC
TRBD2	TRBV11-2	-	TRBJ2-3	CASSPLAGFGTDTQYF	TGTGCCAGCAGCCCCCTAGCGGGATTCGGGACAGATACGCAGTATTTT
TRBD1	TRBV6-5	-	TRBJ2-7	CASSSRQGNYEQYF	TGTGCCAGCAGTTCACGACAGGGGAACTACGAGCAGTACTTC
-	TRBV7-9	-	TRBJ2-1	CASSLGNNEQFF	TGTGCCAGCAGCCTTGGGAACAATGAGCAGTTCTTC
TRBD1	TRBV9	-	TRBJ2-3	CASSVEGAGTDTQYF	TGTGCCAGCAGCGTCGAGGGGGCAGGCACAGATACGCAGTATTTT
TRBD1	TRBV25-1	-	TRBJ1-2	CASRDRGQGYTF	TGTGCCAGCAGGGACAGGGGCCAAGGCTACACCTTC
TRBD1	TRBV19	-	TRBJ2-2	CASQTGDRVRGELFF	TGTGCCAGCCAAACGGGGGACAGGGTCCGGGGGGAGCTGTTTTTT
-	TRBV30	-	TRBJ1-2	CAWSGSGQGNNF	TGTGCCTGGAGTGGCTCGGGACAAGGGAACAACTTC
-	TRBV2	-	TRBJ1-5	CASSGQRMDQPQHF	TGTGCCAGCAGCGGACAGAGAATGGATCAGCCCCAGCATTTT
TRBD1	TRBV4-3	-	TRBJ1-1	CASSQDLAGGDTEAFF	TGCGCCAGCAGCCAAGATCTGGCAGGGGGGGACACTGAAGCTTTCTTT
-	TRBV10-2	-	TRBJ1-1	CASSEGPTEAFF	TGCGCCAGCAGTGAGGGTCCGACTGAAGCTTTCTTT
-	TRBV6-4	-	TRBJ1-1	CASSPNMNTEAFF	TGTGCCAGCAGTCCAAATATGAACACTGAAGCTTTCTTT
TRBD1	TRBV27	-	TRBJ1-2	CASRDRALGGYTF	TGTGCCAGCAGGGACAGGGCGCTGGGAGGCTACACCTTC
-	TRBV18	-	TRBJ2-3	CASSPPNLDSGDTQYF	TGTGCCAGCTCACCACCGAATCTAGATTCGGGAGATACGCAGTATTTT
-	TRBV4-3	-	TRBJ2-7	CASSQESPQVYEQYF	TGCGCCAGCAGCCAAGAATCACCACAGGTCTACGAGCAGTACTTC
-	TRBV7-2	-	TRBJ1-1	CASSLSFGGAEGEAFF	TGTGCCAGCAGCTTATCCTTCGGGGGGGCAGAGGGTGAAGCTTTCTTT
-	TRBV18	-	TRBJ2-2	CASSARGQEYLNTGELFF	TGTGCCAGCTCTGCGAGGGGACAAGAATATCTAAACACCGGGGAGCTGTTTTTT
-	TRBV5-1	-	TRBJ2-1	CASSFRTVRSSYNEQFF	TGCGCCAGCAGCTTCAGGACAGTTCGGAGCTCCTACAATGAGCAGTTCTTC
-	TRBV11-3	-	TRBJ1-6	CASSFDRNSPLHF	TGTGCCAGCAGCTTTGACAGGAATTCACCCCTCCACTTT
-	TRBV11-2	-	TRBJ2-3	CASSLSNSEDTQYF	TGTGCCAGCAGCTTATCGAACAGCGAAGATACGCAGTATTTT
-	TRBV7-9	once	TRBJ2-3	CASSLGAADTQYF	TGTGCCAGCAGCTTAGGAGCGGCAGATACGCAGTATTTT
-	TRBV7-8	-	TRBJ2-2	CASSPGRLRTGELFF	TGTGCCAGCAGCCCCGGACGGCTTCGGACCGGGGAGCTGTTTTTT
-	TRBV6-5	once	TRBJ1-1	CASSRVSNTEAFF	TGTGCCAGCAGCAGGGTATCGAACACTGAAGCTTTCTTT
-	TRBV9	-	TRBJ1-1	CASSIQSDTEAFF	TGTGCCAGCAGCATCCAGTCGGACACTGAAGCTTTCTTT
TRBD2	TRBV5-1	-	TRBJ2-3	CASSSLSGGFADTQYF	TGCGCCAGCAGCTCCCTGAGCGGGGGGTTCGCAGATACGCAGTATTTT
-	TRBV18	-	TRBJ1-1	CASSPWMNTEAFF	TGTGCCAGCTCACCATGGATGAACACTGAAGCTTTCTTT
-	TRBV2	few	TRBJ1-2	CASSGQTVNYGYTF	TGTGCCAGCAGCGGACAGACTGTGAACTATGGCTACACCTTC
TRBD2	TRBV19	-	TRBJ2-3	CASSHSAGETTDTQYF	TGTGCCAGTAGTCACTCAGCGGGAGAAACCACAGATACGCAGTATTTT
-	TRBV19	-	TRBJ1-1	CASSERIEAFF	TGTGCCAGTAGTGAGAGGATTGAAGCTTTCTTT